Listed here is a single TCR beta chain. The antigen is not known. The record originates from a study of cytomegalovirus exposure and HLA in healthy donors. Findings of the study overall: In a later analysis, an Asian-associated ancestry cluster reportedly showed fewer N-insertions than the approximately 700-donor mean. An analysis done earlier found most TCR beta V segments productive about 87% or about 30% of the time.

The PCR ran on 60 Vbeta and 13 Jbeta primers. Libraries were prepared by immunoSEQ multiplex PCR; TCRdb keeps only in-frame clonotypes and omits some of them. The data hold 100,000 or so clones, with around 15% observed a single time. Trimming at V came to 4 bases and at J to 2 bases, leaving 7 bases not matched to a gene. The CDR3 covers 16 residues. The germline gives CDR1 SGHTA, CDR2 FQGNSA. The source material was PBMCs. The rearrangement uses TRBV7-2 and TRBJ2-7, with TRBD2 matching over 11 bases. The receptor comes from a female donor in good health and CMV-seronegative. DNA for the CDR3: TGTGCCAGCAGCTATACCACTAGCGGGGGAACCTACGAGCAGTACTTC. Its translation is CASSYTTSGGTYEQYF.